Many counts were recorded for the clone carrying this T cell receptor beta chain. The sample is drawn from a study of blood T cells in healthy people across ages. Then a second PCR, running about 6 to 12 cycles, was carried out with a sample-barcoded 5' primer and a J-beta primer mix. One entry per CDR3 protein, called by TCRdb with MiXCR from the 5' RACE reads. The table lists 850,000 to 1,300,000 distinct CDR3 sequences, under 55% of them singletons. CDR3 length equals 14 residues. V lost 0 bases and J lost 4, with 10 bases in between. The germline CDR1 and CDR2 sequences are SGHRS and YFSETQ. This sequence was found in a woman in her fifties or sixties in good health. The V gene is TRBV5-1, the J gene TRBJ1-2, with D tentatively TRBD1 (5 bases). The specimen sequenced was blood. For the CDR3, the DNA is TGCGCCAGCAGCTTGGAGGCGGGGCCCTATGGCTACACCTTC. This sequence encodes CASSLEAGPYGYTF. The full variable domain, completed using reference TRBV5-1 and TRBJ1-2, is KAGVTQTPRYLIKTRGQQVTLSCSPISGHRSVSWYQQTPGQGLQFLFEYFSETQRNKGNFPGRFSGRQFSNSRSEMNVSTLELGDSALYLCASSLEAGPYGYTFGSGTRLTVV.